These 10 T cell receptor beta chains originate from one sample sequenced in a study of blood T cell repertoires in COVID-19. The table came from immunoSEQ multiplex PCR; TCRdb's copy has only in-frame clones and leaves some out. The data hold 65,000 to 70,000 clones, with around 80% observed a single time. The sequenced sample was peripheral blood. The origin of the receptors is a human donor in a cohort sampled during active COVID-19.

This clone was seen only a few times. The rearrangement links TRBV4-3 to TRBJ2-7; maybe TRBD1 (6 bases). Germline CDR1 and CDR2: LGHNA and YSLEER. The CDR3 consists of 18 residues. V lost 3 bases and J lost 3, with 24 bases in between. CDR3 sequence reads: CASSQYSTIISDSYEQYF. The DNA of the CDR3 is TGCGCCAGCAGCCAGTATTCTACAATCATCTCGGACAGCTACGAGCAGTACTTC.

This clone came up once. V is TRBV28 and J is TRBJ1-4, with TRBD1 matching over 10 bases. The ends lost 6 bases at V and 8 bases at J; junction bases unmatched: 9. This CDR3 has 15 amino acids. Germline values: CDR1 MDHEN, CDR2 SYDVKM. Here the CDR3 reads CASRGTGADREKLFF. The CDR3 region has the DNA TGTGCCAGCAGGGGGACAGGGGCCGATCGGGAAAAACTGTTTTTT.

V usage is TRBV6-1 and J usage is TRBJ2-1; 8 positions match TRBD2. The germline V gene encodes CDR1 MNHNS and CDR2 SASEGT. V was pared by 3 bases and J by 0 bases, with 4 bases of the junction left unmatched. The CDR3 is 16 amino acids. CDR3 coding DNA: TGTGCCAGCAGTGACGGGGGGGGATTCTCCTACAATGAGCAGTTCTTC. Its protein is CASSDGGGFSYNEQFF.

The V gene is TRBV7-9, the J gene TRBJ1-1, with 9 bases lining up with TRBD1. Germline CDR1 is SEHNR and CDR2 is FQNEAQ (reference sequence). J lost 0 bases, V lost 2 bases, and 7 bases had no gene match. The CDR3 sequence is 17 residues long. The CDR3 loop reads CASSLTGTGIMNTEAFF. CDR3 nucleotides: TGTGCCAGCAGCTTAACCGGGACAGGGATAATGAACACTGAAGCTTTCTTT.

The gene calls are TRBV7-2 and TRBJ2-2; TRBD2 might be the D (5 bases). Germline CDR1 reads SGHTA; CDR2 reads FQGNSA. V was cut by 1 base and J by 7 bases, with 13 bases left in between. The CDR3 has 15 residues. CDR3 in DNA: TGTGCCAGCAGCTTAGTGGAGGCAGCGTACGGGGAGCTGTTTTTT. Protein product: CASSLVEAAYGELFF.

The chain carries TRBV30 and TRBJ2-3; 8 bases are a match to TRBD2. The CDR3 covers 15 residues. Germline CDR1 and CDR2: GTSNPN and SVGIG (reference sequence). V was pared by 0 bases and J by 6 bases, with 8 bases of the junction left unmatched. CDR3 in DNA: TGTGCCTGGAGTGTATCCAGCGGGAGATCTGATACGCAGTATTTT. This codes for CAWSVSSGRSDTQYF.

The chain joins TRBV7-9 to TRBJ2-3, with 14 nucleotides matching TRBD2. This CDR3 comprises 19 residues. Germline V gene sequence: CDR1 SEHNR, CDR2 FQNEAQ (reference sequence). The V segment lost 4 bases and the J segment 6 bases; nucleotides outside the gene matches: 15. The CDR3 spells CASSYGTSGSEGIGDTQYF. Written as DNA, the CDR3 is TGTGCCAGCAGCTACGGGACTAGCGGGAGCGAAGGGATAGGTGATACGCAGTATTTT.

In this sample, this clone turned up a few times. The DNA for the CDR3 is TGCGCCAGCAGCTTTGAGACTCAAGATACGCAGTATTTT. Its protein is CASSFETQDTQYF. The chain recombines TRBV5-1 with TRBJ2-3; no definite D call. Germline V gene sequence: CDR1 SGHRS, CDR2 YFSETQ. This CDR3 has 13 residues. The V gene lost 2 bases and the J gene lost 5 bases, with 9 bases spanning the gap.

The J gene is TRBJ2-3, the V gene TRBV6-1; D unclear. This CDR3 is 16 amino acids long. The germline V and J ends were trimmed by 2 bases and 3 bases, with 15 bases remaining between them. Germline CDR1 MNHNS, CDR2 SASEGT. CDR3 nucleotides: TGTGCCAGCAGTGAACCTTTCGGTGTAGTGACAGATACGCAGTATTTT. The encoded protein is CASSEPFGVVTDTQYF.

The CDR3 here is CASSLASIGASYEQYF. CDR3 in DNA: TGTGCCAGCAGCTTAGCATCTATAGGAGCCTCCTACGAGCAGTACTTC. This chain links TRBV11-2 with TRBJ2-7; D is unclear. This CDR3 region has 16 residues. Trimming removed 1 base from V and 0 bases from J, with 13 bases in between. Germline V gene data show CDR1 as SGHAT and CDR2 as FQNNGV.